Below are 16 T cell receptor beta chains sequenced from a single sample in a study of PD-L1 blockade in urothelial cancer. Clones were read by immunoSEQ multiplex PCR, and TCRdb kept only the in-frame ones, dropping some. Seen here are approximately 25,000 clones, more than 65% observed once, and the top ten hold approximately 1.5%. Time point defined: peripheral blood 6 weeks after treatment start. The sample here was PBMCs, taken around atezolizumab (anti-PD-L1) treatment. These receptors all stem from a man between 65 and 85 years old with urothelial cancer.

V usage is TRBV18 and J usage is TRBJ2-5; D possibly corresponds to TRBD1 (6 bases). Deletions cut 2 bases from V and 2 bases from J, with 9 bases between. This CDR3 has 14 amino acids. Per germline, CDR1 KGHSH and CDR2 LQKENI. In DNA form, the CDR3 reads TGTGCCAGCTCACCAATGGACAGACAAGAGACCCAGTACTTC. Amino acid sequence: CASSPMDRQETQYF.

This clone was seen a few times. The V call is TRBV4-1, the J call TRBJ2-7, with D perhaps TRBD2 (6 bases). V dropped 0 bases and J dropped 1 base, with 13 bases sitting between them. CDR3 length: 16 residues. Germline V gene sequence: CDR1 MGHRA, CDR2 YSYEKL. The CDR3 DNA reads TGCGCCAGCAGCCAAGAGAGGGGACTCGATTCCTACGAGCAGTACTTC. Translated: CASSQERGLDSYEQYF.

This clone showed up just a few times. The CDR3 DNA reads as TGTGCAAGTCGCTTACGGACAGGGCTTATGGCGACCAACACTGAAGCTTTCTTT. Residues: CASRLRTGLMATNTEAFF. J is TRBJ1-1 and V is TRBV12-2; TRBD1 reflects the table's D call only, with no check against the DNA. TRBV12-2 is marked as a pseudogene. This CDR3 region has 18 residues.

This chain connects TRBV18 to TRBJ2-1; the match to TRBD1 covers 9 bases. CDR1 and CDR2 (germline): KGHSH, LQKENI. The CDR3 contains 14 residues. V lost 3 bases and J lost 4; bases outside the gene matches: 1. The CDR3 coding sequence is TGTGCCAGCTCACCGACAGGGGGTTACAATGAGCAGTTCTTC. Its protein product is CASSPTGGYNEQFF.

This rearrangement joins TRBV19 to TRBJ2-1; D uncertain. The CDR3 consists of 15 residues. Germline V CDR1 and CDR2: LNHDA, SQIVND (reference sequence). With 2 bases removed from V and 0 bases from J, the gap between germline ends came to 8 bases. The CDR3 coding sequence is TGTGCCAGTAGTATAAGCGCTAGCTCCTACAATGAGCAGTTCTTC. Translated, it gives CASSISASSYNEQFF.

CDR3 nucleotides: TGTGCCAGCAGCTTAGTCGCCGGTGGCTACACCTTC. It translates to CASSLVAGGYTF. The chain recombines TRBV7-2 with TRBJ1-2; D call uncertain. Germline CDR1 is SGHTA and CDR2 is FQGNSA. The CDR3 consists of 12 residues. Trimming left V 1 base short and J 7 bases short, with 7 bases between. The whole variable domain, filled in from reference TRBV7-2 and TRBJ1-2, reads GAGVSQSPSNKVTEKGKDVELRCDPISGHTALYWYRQSLGQGLEFLIYFQGNSAPDKSGLPSDRFSAERTGGSVSTLTIQRTQQEDSAVYLCASSLVAGGYTFGSGTRLTVV.

The rearrangement joins TRBV19 to TRBJ2-2; the match to TRBD1 covers 8 bases. Germline loops: CDR1 LNHDA, CDR2 SQIVND (reference sequence). The V and J ends lost 5 bases and 1 base, in that order; junction bases with no gene match: 3. The length of the CDR3 is 15 residues. The CDR3 is CASSGQGRNTGELFF. Here the CDR3 DNA reads TGTGCCAGTAGTGGACAGGGACGGAACACCGGGGAGCTGTTTTTT.

The chain employs TRBV29-1 and TRBJ2-1, with D perhaps TRBD1 (7 bases). The CDR3 consists of 11 residues. The V and J ends lost 4 bases and 8 bases respectively, with 9 bases between them. Looked up from germline, CDR1 is SQVTM and CDR2 is ANQGSEA. CDR3 in amino acids: CSVGRGDEQFF. The CDR3 DNA reads as TGCAGCGTTGGCAGGGGGGATGAGCAGTTCTTC.

V usage is TRBV5-1 and J usage is TRBJ2-7, with TRBD1 matching 9 bases. The ends lost 3 bases at V and 2 bases at J; junction bases unmatched: 3. CDR3 length: 14 residues. Germline loops: CDR1 SGHRS, CDR2 YFSETQ. This chain's CDR3 is CASSSGTGPYEQYF. The CDR3 nucleotides read TGCGCCAGCAGCTCAGGGACAGGGCCCTACGAGCAGTACTTC.

This clone has only a few counts. The chain joins TRBV19 to TRBJ1-2; no reliable D call. The germline gives CDR1 LNHDA, CDR2 SQIVND (reference sequence). Trimming removed 1 base from V and 8 bases from J, with 17 bases in between. This CDR3 has 15 amino acids. CDR3 nucleotides: TGTGCCAGTAGTATAGTCTCGACCGGAGAGAGGGGCTACACCTTC. It codes for CASSIVSTGERGYTF.

The chain has TRBV7-8 and TRBJ1-1; D remains ambiguous. This CDR3 is built from 13 residues. V was clipped by 4 bases and J by 10 bases, with 16 bases between them. The germline V gene has CDR1 SGHVS and CDR2 FQNEAQ. The CDR3 DNA is TGTGCCAGCAGCTCTCAGACGATAACGGGAGCTTTCTTT. This codes for CASSSQTITGAFF.

The J gene is TRBJ2-1, the V gene TRBV5-1, with TRBD1 as a possible D gene (6 bases). V lost 0 bases and J 4 bases, leaving 11 bases between the germline ends. Germline CDR1 and CDR2: SGHRS and YFSETQ. The CDR3 loop spans 15 amino acids. The DNA for the CDR3 is TGCGCCAGCAGCTTGGACGGACAGCTTTACAATGAGCAGTTCTTC. As protein: CASSLDGQLYNEQFF.

The gene calls are TRBV19 and TRBJ2-5; 8 nucleotides agree with TRBD2. Germline assignment: CDR1 LNHDA and CDR2 SQIVND (reference sequence). This CDR3 has 15 amino acids. V lost 3 bases to trimming and J lost 5 bases; unmatched junction nucleotides: 8. CDR3 in DNA: TGTGCCAGTAGTATCCGGGCGGGAGGTGATGAGACCCAGTACTTC. This sequence encodes CASSIRAGGDETQYF. Based on the CDR3 plus reference TRBV19 and TRBJ2-5, the full variable domain is DGGITQSPKYLFRKEGQNVTLSCEQNLNHDAMYWYRQDPGQGLRLIYYSQIVNDFQKGDIAEGYSVSREKKESFPLTVTSAQKNPTAFYLCASSIRAGGDETQYFGPGTRLLVL.

This clone has a handful of counts. The rearrangement links TRBV6-1 to TRBJ1-5; 10 bases fit TRBD1. Germline-derived CDR1 and CDR2 are MNHNS and SASEGT. V lost 8 bases, J lost 4 bases, and 5 bases stayed unmatched. The length of the CDR3 is 14 residues. CDR3 amino acids: CASGGDRGNQPQHF. CDR3 nucleotides: TGTGCCAGCGGGGGGGACAGGGGAAATCAGCCCCAGCATTTT.

The genes are TRBV7-9 and TRBJ1-5, with D maybe TRBD1 (5 bases). The CDR3 length is 15 residues. Germline CDR1 is SEHNR and CDR2 is FQNEAQ (reference sequence). V shed 5 bases and J shed 2 bases, with 13 bases lying between them. CDR3 sequence: CASSEGAGGNQPQHF. CDR3 sequence (DNA): TGTGCCAGCAGCGAGGGAGCGGGGGGCAATCAGCCCCAGCATTTT.

This clone appeared a single time. J is TRBJ2-7 and V is TRBV10-3; D ambiguous. CDR1 is ENHRY and CDR2 is SYGVKD in the germline V gene. Trimming removed 3 bases at V and 2 bases at J, with 8 bases between. This CDR3 spans 13 amino acids. The CDR3 loop is CAISDRLAYEQYF. CDR3 in DNA: TGTGCCATCAGTGACAGGTTAGCCTACGAGCAGTACTTC.